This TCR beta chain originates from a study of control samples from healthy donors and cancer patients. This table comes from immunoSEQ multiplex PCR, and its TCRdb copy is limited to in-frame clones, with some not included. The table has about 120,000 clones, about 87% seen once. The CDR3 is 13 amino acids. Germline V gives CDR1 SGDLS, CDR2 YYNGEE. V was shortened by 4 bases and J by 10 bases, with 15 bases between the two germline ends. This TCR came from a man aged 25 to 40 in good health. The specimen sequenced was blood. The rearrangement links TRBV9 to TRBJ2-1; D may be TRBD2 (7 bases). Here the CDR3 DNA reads TGTGCCAGCAGCCTTCGGGGGGCAGGGGAGCAGTTCTTC. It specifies CASSLRGAGEQFF.